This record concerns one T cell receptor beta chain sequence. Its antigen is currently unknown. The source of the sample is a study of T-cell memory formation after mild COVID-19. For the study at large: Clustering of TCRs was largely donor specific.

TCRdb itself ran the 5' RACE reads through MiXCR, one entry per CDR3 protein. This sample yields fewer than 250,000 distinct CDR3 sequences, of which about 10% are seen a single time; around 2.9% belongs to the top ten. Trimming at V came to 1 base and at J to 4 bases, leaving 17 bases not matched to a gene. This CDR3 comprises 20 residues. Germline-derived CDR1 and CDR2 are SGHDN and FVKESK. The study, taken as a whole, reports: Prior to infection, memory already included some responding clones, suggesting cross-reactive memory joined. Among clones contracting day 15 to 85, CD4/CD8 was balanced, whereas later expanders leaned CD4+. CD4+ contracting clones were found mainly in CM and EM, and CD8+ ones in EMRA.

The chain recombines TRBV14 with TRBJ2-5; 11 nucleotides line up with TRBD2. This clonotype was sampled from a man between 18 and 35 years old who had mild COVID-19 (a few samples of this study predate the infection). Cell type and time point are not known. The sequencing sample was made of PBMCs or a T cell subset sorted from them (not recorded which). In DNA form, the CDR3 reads TGTGCCAGCAGCCAAGGGGATCCCTGGTCTAGCGGGGGGCTGGGAGAGACCCAGTACTTC. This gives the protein CASSQGDPWSSGGLGETQYF.